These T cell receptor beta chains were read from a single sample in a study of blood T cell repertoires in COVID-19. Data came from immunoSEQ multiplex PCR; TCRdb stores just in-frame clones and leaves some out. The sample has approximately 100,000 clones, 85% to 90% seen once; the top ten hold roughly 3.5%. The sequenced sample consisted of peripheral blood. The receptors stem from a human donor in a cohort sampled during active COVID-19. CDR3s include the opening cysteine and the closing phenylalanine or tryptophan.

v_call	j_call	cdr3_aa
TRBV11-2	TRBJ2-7	CASSLLNQGYEQYF
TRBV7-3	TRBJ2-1	CASSPRLAGVNEQFF
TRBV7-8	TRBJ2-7	CASSFLFGAGEQYF
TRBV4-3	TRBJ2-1	CASSQQGQGPLGVYNEQFF
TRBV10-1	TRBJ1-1	CASPQGPDTEAFF
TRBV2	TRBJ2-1	CASKLRYNEQFF
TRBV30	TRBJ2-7	CAWSVTEVEQYF
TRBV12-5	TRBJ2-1	CASGLVQLPGQGVDEQFF
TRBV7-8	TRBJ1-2	CASSLLDRVASYGYTF
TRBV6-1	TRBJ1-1	CASSEPGTGGRGTEAFF
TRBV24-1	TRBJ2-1	CATSDEGWTRQFF
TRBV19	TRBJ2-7	CASSRRQPTYEQYF
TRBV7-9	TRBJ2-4	CASSSTRSAMHIQYF
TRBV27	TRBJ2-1	CASSPGTSGMSFSSSYNEQFF
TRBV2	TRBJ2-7	CASSRLAGVGEQYF
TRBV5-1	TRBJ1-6	CASSLAKTGVESPLHF
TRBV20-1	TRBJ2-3	CSASKDTSTDTQYF
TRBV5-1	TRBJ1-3	CASSFTGDSGNTIYF
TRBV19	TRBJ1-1	CASSSLVATEAFF
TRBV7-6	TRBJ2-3	CASSSGAETDTQYF
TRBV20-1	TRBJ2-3	CSAPREDTQYF
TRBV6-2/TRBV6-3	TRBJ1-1	CASSRGNTEAFF
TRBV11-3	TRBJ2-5	CASTEGLQKTQYF
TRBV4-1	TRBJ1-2	CASSQQSSTTYGYTF
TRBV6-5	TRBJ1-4	CASSWGQQNEKLFF
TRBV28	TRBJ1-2	CASSLGRHYYGYTF
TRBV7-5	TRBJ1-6	CARSLEDSRSPLHF
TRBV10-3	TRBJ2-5	CAISGQGGETQYF
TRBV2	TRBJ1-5	CASTPGTASNQPQHF